What follows are 9 T cell receptor beta chains derived from one specimen sequenced in a study. TCRdb recomputed calls from the 5' RACE reads with MiXCR, one row per CDR3 protein. Of 30,000 to 35,000 distinct CDR3 sequences in the sample, 25% to 30% were seen once. Cells sorted as Tregs were CD4+, CD25+ and CD127-/low. Material for sequencing was tumor-infiltrating Tregs sorted from the breast tumor. The receptors were gathered from a female donor with breast cancer.

Concerning this clonotype itself: In this CDR3 the conserved last residue, phenylalanine or tryptophan, is missing, so a read error is likely. The chain uses TRBV30 and TRBJ1-5; the match to TRBD1 covers 8 bases. Trimming removed 0 bases from V and 2 bases from J; junction bases left unmatched: 6. Germline lookup yields CDR1 GTSNPN and CDR2 SVGIG (reference sequence). The CDR3 totals 16 residues. CDR3 region: CAWSVTRGLGNQPQHL. As DNA, the CDR3 is TGTGCCTGGAGTGTAACCAGGGGGCTCGGCAATCAGCCCCAGCATCTT.

This clonotype was observed a few times. A much larger clone sits a single nucleotide away, making a read error possible. This chain uses TRBV7-9 with TRBJ1-1; D not certain. Germline V gene sequence: CDR1 SEHNR, CDR2 FQNEAQ (reference sequence). The V and J ends lost 3 bases and 2 bases respectively, with 7 bases between them. The CDR3 consists of 13 residues. The CDR3 is CASSFAANTEAFF. CDR3 coding DNA: TGTGCCAGCAGCTTTGCGGCAAACACTGAAGCTTTCTTT.

The V and J genes are TRBV7-6 and TRBJ1-1; D perhaps matches TRBD1 (5 bases). The CDR3 spans 14 residues. Trimming removed 2 bases from V and 2 bases from J, with 9 bases in between. The V gene's germline CDR1 is SGHVS and CDR2 FNYEAQ. The CDR3 reads CASSLTQGNTEAFF. The DNA for the CDR3 is TGTGCCAGCAGCTTAACCCAGGGAAACACTGAAGCTTTCTTT.

The chain is built from TRBV20-1 and TRBJ1-5; D may be TRBD1 (5 bases). Germline V lookup: CDR1 DFQATT, CDR2 SNEGSKA (reference sequence). The CDR3 runs 14 residues. Trimming took 1 base from V and 6 from J, leaving 13 bases between them. CDR3 bases: TGCAGTGCTAGAGTTGGGCAGGGAAGTCAGCCCCAGCATTTT. Translation gives CSARVGQGSQPQHF.

This clonotype was seen a few times. The chain joins TRBV5-1 to TRBJ1-3; D unclear. CDR3 length equals 15 residues. V shed 0 bases and J shed 0 bases, with 7 bases lying between them. Germline V lookup: CDR1 SGHRS, CDR2 YFSETQ. CDR3 region: CASSLGASSGNTIYF. The CDR3 bases are TGCGCCAGCAGCTTGGGGGCCAGCTCTGGAAACACCATATATTTT. The full variable domain, its missing parts supplied by reference TRBV5-1 and TRBJ1-3, is KAGVTQTPRYLIKTRGQQVTLSCSPISGHRSVSWYQQTPGQGLQFLFEYFSETQRNKGNFPGRFSGRQFSNSRSEMNVSTLELGDSALYLCASSLGASSGNTIYFGEGSWLTVV.

The chain joins TRBV30 to TRBJ2-1, with D perhaps matching TRBD1 (6 bases). Germline CDR1 reads GTSNPN; CDR2 reads SVGIG (reference sequence). The CDR3 runs to 14 residues. V was shortened by 5 bases and J by 1 base, with 12 bases between the two germline ends. CDR3 in amino acids: CAWDPQGSYNEQFF. The CDR3 DNA reads as TGTGCCTGGGACCCACAGGGTTCCTACAATGAGCAGTTCTTC.

By sample share, this clonotype is medium-sized. CDR3 protein: CASNPRGSSYEQYF. The CDR3 DNA is TGTGCCAGCAACCCGCGGGGGTCCTCCTACGAGCAGTACTTC. V gene TRBV6-1 combines with J gene TRBJ2-7; 7 bases are shared with TRBD2. With V trimmed by 7 bases and J by 0 bases, 6 bases remained unmatched. The CDR3 spans 14 residues. Looked up from germline, CDR1 is MNHNS and CDR2 is SASEGT.

This clonotype has ten or more counts. The chain employs TRBV7-8 and TRBJ1-5; D remains unclear. In germline, CDR1 is SGHVS, CDR2 FQNEAQ. The CDR3 length is 13 residues. The germline V and J ends were trimmed by 5 bases and 0 bases, with 5 bases remaining between them. CDR3 in amino acids: CASSQNSNQPQHF. In DNA, the CDR3 is TGTGCCAGCAGCCAAAATAGCAATCAGCCCCAGCATTTT. Filled out from reference TRBV7-8 and TRBJ1-5, the complete variable domain reads GAGVSQSPRYKVAKRGQDVALRCDPISGHVSLFWYQQALGQGPEFLTYFQNEAQLDKSGLPSDRFFAERPEGSVSTLKIQRTQQEDSAVYLCASSQNSNQPQHFGDGTRLSIL.

A note on this clonotype: Possible read error: a much larger clone is one base away. V is TRBV24-1 and J is TRBJ2-1; TRBD2 is a possible D gene (5 bases). This CDR3 spans 13 amino acids. V was shortened by 7 bases and J by 5 bases, with 11 bases between the two germline ends. Germline V gives CDR1 KGHDR, CDR2 SFDVKD. This chain's CDR3 is CATSLRRDNEQFF. As DNA, the CDR3 is TGTGCCACCAGCCTCCGGCGGGACAATGAGCAGTTCTTC.